This T cell receptor (beta chain) was captured in a study of T cell changes during pregnancy in multiple sclerosis. The germline V and J ends were trimmed by 6 bases and 7 bases, with 18 bases remaining between them. The CDR3 length is 15 residues. Germline lookup yields CDR1 MNHEY and CDR2 SVGAGI. The method was immunoSEQ multiplex PCR; TCRdb's version includes in-frame clones alone and lacks a portion of them. The table lists over 60,000 clones, around 91% of them singletons. This clonotype was sampled from a female donor in good health, enrolled as a control in a pregnancy study. Sequenced here: peripheral blood, sampled in the third trimester of pregnancy. The chain carries TRBV6-5 and TRBJ1-4; maybe TRBD1 (5 bases). The CDR3 DNA reads TGTGCCAGCAGCTCACGGACATCTGGGTCTGAAAAACTGTTTTTT. Its translation: CASSSRTSGSEKLFF.